The T cell receptor beta chain described here comes from a study of blood T cell repertoires in COVID-19. Whole-study context: The United States, Italy and Spain provided the acute and convalescent COVID-19 samples.

This clone was counted only a few times. The germline V gene has CDR1 MNHEY and CDR2 SVGEGT. With 4 bases removed from V and 3 bases from J, the gap between germline ends came to 13 bases. The CDR3 has 14 amino acids. Data came from immunoSEQ multiplex PCR; TCRdb stores just in-frame clones and leaves some out. The sample holds 100,000 to 150,000 clones, 74% seen once. The sequence came from an elderly man with COVID-19, enrolled during active disease. Sample: peripheral blood. The chain uses TRBV6-2 or TRBV6-3 and TRBJ2-7, with a weak D call TRBD2 (6 bases). The DNA for the CDR3 is TGTGCCAGCAGTTCCCCGGGACTGCTCTACGAGCAGTACTTC. It specifies CASSSPGLLYEQYF.